This T cell receptor (beta chain) was recorded in a study of blood T cell repertoires in COVID-19. Turning to the study itself: Some COVID-19 samples were acute and others convalescent; all came from the United States, Italy and Spain. Sources were T cells, B-cell-depleted T cells, or PBMCs; the material itself was cDNA or gDNA.

This CDR3 spans 14 amino acids. CDR1 MNHEY and CDR2 SVGAGI come from the germline V gene. Trimming shortened V by 5 bases and J by 2 bases, and 13 bases separated the two germline ends. Original analysis: The assay estimated nucleated cells by amplifying reference gene primers. Produced via immunoSEQ multiplex PCR; TCRdb's table is partial and in-frame only. V and J calls and clone size are as listed in that table; D and trimming were resolved from the DNA. The table records about 160,000 clones, approximately 82% of them present only once. This clone was detected only once. The sample consisted of peripheral blood. The chain carries TRBV6-5 and TRBJ2-7, with a tentative D call TRBD2 (7 bases). This receptor was taken from a woman aged 80 or over with active or convalescent COVID-19. The CDR3 DNA sequence: TGTGCCAGCAGTCTAGGGGGGAGGGCCTACGAGCAGTACTTC. Residues: CASSLGGRAYEQYF.